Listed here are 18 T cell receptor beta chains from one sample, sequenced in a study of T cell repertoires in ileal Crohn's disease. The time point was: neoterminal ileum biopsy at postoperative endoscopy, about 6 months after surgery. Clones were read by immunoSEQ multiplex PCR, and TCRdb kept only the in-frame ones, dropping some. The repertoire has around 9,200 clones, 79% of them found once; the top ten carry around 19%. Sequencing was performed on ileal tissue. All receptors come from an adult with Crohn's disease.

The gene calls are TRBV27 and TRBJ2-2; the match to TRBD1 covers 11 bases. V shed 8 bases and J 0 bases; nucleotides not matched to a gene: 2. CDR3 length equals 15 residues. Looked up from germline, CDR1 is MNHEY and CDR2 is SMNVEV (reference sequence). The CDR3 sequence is CASGGQGANTGELFF. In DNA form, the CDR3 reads TGTGCCAGCGGGGGACAGGGGGCGAACACCGGGGAGCTGTTTTTT.

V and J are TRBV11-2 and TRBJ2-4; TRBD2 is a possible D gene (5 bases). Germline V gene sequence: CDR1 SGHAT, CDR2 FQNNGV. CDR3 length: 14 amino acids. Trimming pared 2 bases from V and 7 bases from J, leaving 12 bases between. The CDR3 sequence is CASSLRQRDNIQYF. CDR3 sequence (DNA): TGTGCCAGCAGCTTAAGGCAGAGGGATAACATTCAGTACTTC.

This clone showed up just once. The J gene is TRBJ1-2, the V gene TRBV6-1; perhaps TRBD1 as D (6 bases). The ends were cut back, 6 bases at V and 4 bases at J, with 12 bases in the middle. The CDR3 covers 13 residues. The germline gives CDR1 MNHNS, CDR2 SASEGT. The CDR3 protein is CASSLDSFYGYTF. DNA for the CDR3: TGTGCCAGCAGCTTGGACAGCTTCTATGGCTACACCTTC.

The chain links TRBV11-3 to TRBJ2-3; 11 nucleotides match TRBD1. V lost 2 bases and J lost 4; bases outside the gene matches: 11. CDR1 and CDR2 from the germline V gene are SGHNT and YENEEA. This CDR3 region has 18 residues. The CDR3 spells CASSLSRLGQGAPDTQYF. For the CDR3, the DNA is TGTGCCAGCAGCTTATCTCGCCTCGGACAGGGGGCCCCAGATACGCAGTATTTT.

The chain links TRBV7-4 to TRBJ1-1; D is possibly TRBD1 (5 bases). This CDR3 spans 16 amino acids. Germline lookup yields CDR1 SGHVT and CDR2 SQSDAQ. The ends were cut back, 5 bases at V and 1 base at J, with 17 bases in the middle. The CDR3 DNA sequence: TGTGCCAGCAGCCGGGACTGGGGGGGATCGAACACTGAAGCTTTCTTT. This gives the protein CASSRDWGGSNTEAFF.

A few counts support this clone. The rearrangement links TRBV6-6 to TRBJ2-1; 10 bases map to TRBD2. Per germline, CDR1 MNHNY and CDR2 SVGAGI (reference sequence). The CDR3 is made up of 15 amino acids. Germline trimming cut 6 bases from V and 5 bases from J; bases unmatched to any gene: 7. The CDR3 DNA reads TGTGCCAGCAGGGAGTCTAGCGGGGGCAACAATGAGCAGTTCTTC. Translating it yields CASRESSGGNNEQFF.

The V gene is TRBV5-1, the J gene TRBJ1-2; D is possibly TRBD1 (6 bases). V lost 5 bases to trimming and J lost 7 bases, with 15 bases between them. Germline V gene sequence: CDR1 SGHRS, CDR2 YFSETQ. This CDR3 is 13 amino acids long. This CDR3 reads CASRGAGALGYTF. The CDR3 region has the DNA TGCGCCAGCAGGGGTGCGGGGGCGCTTGGCTACACCTTC. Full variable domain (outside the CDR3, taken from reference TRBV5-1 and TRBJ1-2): KAGVTQTPRYLIKTRGQQVTLSCSPISGHRSVSWYQQTPGQGLQFLFEYFSETQRNKGNFPGRFSGRQFSNSRSEMNVSTLELGDSALYLCASRGAGALGYTFGSGTRLTVV.

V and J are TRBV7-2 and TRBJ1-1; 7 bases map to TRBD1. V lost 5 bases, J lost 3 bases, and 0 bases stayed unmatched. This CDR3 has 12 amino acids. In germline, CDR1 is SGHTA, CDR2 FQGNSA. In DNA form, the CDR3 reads TGTGCCAGCAGCACAGGGGACACTGAAGCTTTCTTT. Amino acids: CASSTGDTEAFF.

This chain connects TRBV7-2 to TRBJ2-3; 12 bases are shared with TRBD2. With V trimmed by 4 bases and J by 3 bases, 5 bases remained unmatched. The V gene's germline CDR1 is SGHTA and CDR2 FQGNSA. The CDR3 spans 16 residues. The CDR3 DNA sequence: TGTGCCAGCAGCTCTAGCGGGGGGGGACTTACAGATACGCAGTATTTT. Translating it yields CASSSSGGGLTDTQYF.

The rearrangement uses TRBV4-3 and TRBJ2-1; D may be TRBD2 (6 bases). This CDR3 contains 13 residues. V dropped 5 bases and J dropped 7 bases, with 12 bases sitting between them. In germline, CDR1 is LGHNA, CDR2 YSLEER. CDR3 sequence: CASSAAGGNEQFF. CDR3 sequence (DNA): TGCGCCAGCAGCGCAGCCGGGGGAAATGAGCAGTTCTTC.

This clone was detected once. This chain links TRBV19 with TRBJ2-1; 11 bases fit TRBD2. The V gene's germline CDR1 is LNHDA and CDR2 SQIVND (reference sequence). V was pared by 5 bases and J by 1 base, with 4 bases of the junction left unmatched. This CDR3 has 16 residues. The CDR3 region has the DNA TGTGCCAGTAGTTTTGTAGCGGGAGGGTCCTACAATGAGCAGTTCTTC. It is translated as CASSFVAGGSYNEQFF.

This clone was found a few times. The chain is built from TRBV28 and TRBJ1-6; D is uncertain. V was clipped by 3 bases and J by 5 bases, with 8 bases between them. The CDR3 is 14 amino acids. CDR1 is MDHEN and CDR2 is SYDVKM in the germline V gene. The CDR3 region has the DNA TGTGCCAGCAGTTTGAGCATAAATAATTCACCCCTCCACTTT. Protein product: CASSLSINNSPLHF.

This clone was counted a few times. CDR3 region: CASSQIGDRGMYEQYF. The DNA of the CDR3 is TGCGCCAGCAGCCAAATCGGGGACAGGGGTATGTACGAGCAGTACTTC. The V and J genes are TRBV4-3 and TRBJ2-7; 10 bases are a match to TRBD1. Germline-derived CDR1 and CDR2 are LGHNA and YSLEER. J lost 4 bases, V lost 2 bases, and 8 bases had no gene match. The CDR3 has 16 residues.

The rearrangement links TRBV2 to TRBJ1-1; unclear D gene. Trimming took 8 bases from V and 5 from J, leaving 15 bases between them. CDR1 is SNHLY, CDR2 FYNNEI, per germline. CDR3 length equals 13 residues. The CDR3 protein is CASGGHLGTEAFF. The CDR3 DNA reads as TGTGCCAGCGGAGGGCACCTCGGGACTGAAGCTTTCTTT.

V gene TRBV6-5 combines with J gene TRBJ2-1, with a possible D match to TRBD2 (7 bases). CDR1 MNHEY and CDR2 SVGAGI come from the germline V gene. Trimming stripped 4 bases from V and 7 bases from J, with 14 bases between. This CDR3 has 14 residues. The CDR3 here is CASSSHREGNEQFF. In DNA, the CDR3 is TGTGCCAGCAGTTCCCACAGGGAGGGTAATGAGCAGTTCTTC.

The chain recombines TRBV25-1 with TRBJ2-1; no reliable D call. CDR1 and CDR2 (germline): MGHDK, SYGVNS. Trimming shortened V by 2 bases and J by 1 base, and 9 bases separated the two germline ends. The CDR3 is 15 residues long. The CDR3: CASSEGVGSYNEQFF. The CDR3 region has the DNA TGTGCCAGCAGTGAAGGAGTCGGGTCCTACAATGAGCAGTTCTTC.

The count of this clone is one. CDR3 bases: TGTGCCAGCTCACTCTTCTCCCCCGGGACAGGGTCCAATGAGCAGTTCTTC. As protein: CASSLFSPGTGSNEQFF. The chain has TRBV18 and TRBJ2-1, with TRBD1 matching 9 bases. V was clipped by 4 bases and J by 6 bases; unmatched bases: 13. Germline loops: CDR1 KGHSH, CDR2 LQKENI. The CDR3 length is 17 residues.

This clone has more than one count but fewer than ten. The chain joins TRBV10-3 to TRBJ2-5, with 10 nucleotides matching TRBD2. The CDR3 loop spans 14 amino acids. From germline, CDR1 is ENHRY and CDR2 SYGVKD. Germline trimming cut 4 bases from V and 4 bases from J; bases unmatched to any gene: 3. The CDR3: CAISASGGGETQYF. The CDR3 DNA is TGTGCCATCAGTGCTAGCGGGGGCGGAGAGACCCAGTACTTC.